These T cell receptor beta chains were read from a single sample in a study of T cells in Graves' hyperthyroidism and ophthalmopathy. From the multiplex PCR reads, TCRdb called clonotypes with MiXCR, one entry per CDR3 protein. This table holds more than 350,000 distinct CDR3 sequences, 15% found once. The sample taken for sequencing was blood. These receptor sequences come from a woman aged 55-75 years with Graves' ophthalmopathy. CDR3s include the opening cysteine and the closing phenylalanine or tryptophan. Each record gives: CDR3 DNA, CDR3 protein, clone size, J gene, D gene, V gene. A D gene is named only where the DNA matches it firmly. Size values are once, few and many counts, or a class for expanded clones, and some rows have none.

CDR3 DNA: TGCAGTGCTAGTACAGGGACAGAGACCCAGTACTTC
CDR3 protein: CSASTGTETQYF
clone size: -
J gene: TRBJ2-5
D gene: -
V gene: TRBV20-1

CDR3 DNA: TGTGCCAGCAGGTCTCCGGGAAACACCGGGGAGCTGTTTTTT
CDR3 protein: CASRSPGNTGELFF
clone size: -
J gene: TRBJ2-2
D gene: -
V gene: TRBV6-1

CDR3 DNA: TGTGCCAGCAGCTTGGGACTAGCGGGAGTGCCTAACGAAAATGAGCAGTTCTTC
CDR3 protein: CASSLGLAGVPNENEQFF
clone size: few
J gene: TRBJ2-1
D gene: TRBD2
V gene: TRBV5-5

CDR3 DNA: TGCAGTGCTAGAGCCCACACAAGTAGTAACAATGAGCAGTTCTTC
CDR3 protein: CSARAHTSSNNEQFF
clone size: many
J gene: TRBJ2-1
D gene: -
V gene: TRBV20-1

CDR3 DNA: TGTGCCAGCAGTTTAAGCCTGGGGCAGCCCCAGCATTTT
CDR3 protein: CASSLSLGQPQHF
clone size: many
J gene: TRBJ1-5
D gene: -
V gene: TRBV28

CDR3 DNA: TGTGCCAGCAGCCAAGGACTAGCGGGAACCTACGAGCAGTACTTC
CDR3 protein: CASSQGLAGTYEQYF
clone size: many
J gene: TRBJ2-7
D gene: TRBD2
V gene: TRBV3-1

CDR3 DNA: TGTGCCAGCAGCAAGGGGACTAGCGGGTACACCGGGGAGCTGTTTTTT
CDR3 protein: CASSKGTSGYTGELFF
clone size: -
J gene: TRBJ2-2
D gene: TRBD2
V gene: TRBV11-2

CDR3 DNA: TGTGCCAGCAGCTTAACAGGGGTTCATGAGCAGTTCTTC
CDR3 protein: CASSLTGVHEQFF
clone size: many
J gene: TRBJ2-1
D gene: TRBD1
V gene: TRBV7-2

CDR3 DNA: -
CDR3 protein: CASSSSLAAYEQYF
clone size: once
J gene: TRBJ2-7
D gene: -
V gene: TRBV12-3/TRBV12-4

CDR3 DNA: TGTGCCAGCAGCCCGAATAGCGGAATACTAAATGAGCAGTACTTC
CDR3 protein: CASSPNSGILNEQYF
clone size: many
J gene: TRBJ2-7
D gene: -
V gene: TRBV28

CDR3 DNA: TGCGCCAGCCGCCACCCCACCTCAGGCTTTAACTGGTTCTTC
CDR3 protein: CASRHPTSGFNWFF
clone size: many
J gene: TRBJ2-1
D gene: -
V gene: TRBV5-1

CDR3 DNA: TGCAGTGCTAGAGACCCCCAGAGGGGGACCCAGTACTTC
CDR3 protein: CSARDPQRGTQYF
clone size: -
J gene: TRBJ2-5
D gene: -
V gene: TRBV20-1

CDR3 DNA: TGCAGTGTCAGCGGGGGAAGTGAGACCCAGTACTTC
CDR3 protein: CSVSGGSETQYF
clone size: -
J gene: TRBJ2-5
D gene: TRBD2
V gene: TRBV20-1

CDR3 DNA: TGTGCCTGGAGTGGGACAGGGGCTGGCTATGGCTACACCTTC
CDR3 protein: CAWSGTGAGYGYTF
clone size: many
J gene: TRBJ1-2
D gene: TRBD1
V gene: TRBV30

CDR3 DNA: TGTGCCAGCAGTGAATTCTGGACAGGGTCCTACGAGCAGTACTTC
CDR3 protein: CASSEFWTGSYEQYF
clone size: -
J gene: TRBJ2-7
D gene: TRBD1
V gene: TRBV25-1

CDR3 DNA: TGCGCCAGCAGTGTGTTGACAGACTACGAGCAGTACTTC
CDR3 protein: CASSVLTDYEQYF
clone size: few
J gene: TRBJ2-7
D gene: -
V gene: TRBV10-2

CDR3 DNA: TGCGCCAGCAGCCCGGACGGATCGAACACCGGGGAGCTGTTTTTT
CDR3 protein: CASSPDGSNTGELFF
clone size: many
J gene: TRBJ2-2
D gene: -
V gene: TRBV5-1

CDR3 DNA: TGTGCCAGCAGTCCTATAGCGGGCAAACAAGAGACCCAGTACTTC
CDR3 protein: CASSPIAGKQETQYF
clone size: -
J gene: TRBJ2-5
D gene: TRBD2
V gene: TRBV25-1

CDR3 DNA: TGTGCCAGCAGCCTCCAATCGGACCCACGCCGTTCACCCCTCCACTTT
CDR3 protein: CASSLQSDPRRSPLHF
clone size: many
J gene: TRBJ1-6
D gene: -
V gene: TRBV3-1

CDR3 DNA: TGCAGTGCTACCCGGGAGGCTAAAGAGACCCAGTACTTC
CDR3 protein: CSATREAKETQYF
clone size: few
J gene: TRBJ2-5
D gene: TRBD2
V gene: TRBV20-1

CDR3 DNA: TGTGCCATCAGTGAGAGCGGCAACGAGCAGTACTTC
CDR3 protein: CAISESGNEQYF
clone size: many
J gene: TRBJ2-7
D gene: -
V gene: TRBV10-3

CDR3 DNA: TGCAGCGTTTTGACTACCAAGTCCCACGAGCAGTACTTC
CDR3 protein: CSVLTTKSHEQYF
clone size: -
J gene: TRBJ2-7
D gene: -
V gene: TRBV29-1

CDR3 DNA: TGTGCCACCAGCAGAGTCCGCGGCCACGAGCAGTACTTC
CDR3 protein: CATSRVRGHEQYF
clone size: many
J gene: TRBJ2-7
D gene: -
V gene: TRBV15